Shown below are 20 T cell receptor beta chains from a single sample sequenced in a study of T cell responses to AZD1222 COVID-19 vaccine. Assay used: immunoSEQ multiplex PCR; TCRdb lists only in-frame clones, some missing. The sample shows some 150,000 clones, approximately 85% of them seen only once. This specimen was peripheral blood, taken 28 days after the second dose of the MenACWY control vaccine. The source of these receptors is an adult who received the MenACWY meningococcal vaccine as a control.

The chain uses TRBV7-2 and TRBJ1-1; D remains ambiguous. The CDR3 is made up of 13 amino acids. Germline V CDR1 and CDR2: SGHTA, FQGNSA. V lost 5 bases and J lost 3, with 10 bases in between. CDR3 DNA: TGTGCCAGCAGCGTGAAAGTGGACACTGAAGCTTTCTTT. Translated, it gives CASSVKVDTEAFF.

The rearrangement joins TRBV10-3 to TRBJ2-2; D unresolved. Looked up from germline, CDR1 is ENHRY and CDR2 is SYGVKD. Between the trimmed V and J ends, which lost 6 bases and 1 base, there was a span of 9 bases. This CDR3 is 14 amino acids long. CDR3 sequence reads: CAISPIGNTGELFF. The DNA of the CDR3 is TGTGCCATCAGCCCGATCGGGAACACCGGGGAGCTGTTTTTT.

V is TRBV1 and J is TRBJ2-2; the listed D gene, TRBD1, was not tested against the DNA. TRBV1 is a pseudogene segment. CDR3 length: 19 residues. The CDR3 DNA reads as TGCACCAGCAGCCAAGATCGTCGCCGACAGGGGGCAAACACCGGGGAGCTGTTTTTT. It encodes CTSSQDRRRQGANTGELFF.

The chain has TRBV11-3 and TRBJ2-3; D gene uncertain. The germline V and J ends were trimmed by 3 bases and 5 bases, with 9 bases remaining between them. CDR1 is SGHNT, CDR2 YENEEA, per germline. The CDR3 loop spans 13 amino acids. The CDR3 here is CASSLTVGDTQYF. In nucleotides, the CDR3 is TGTGCCAGCAGCTTGACGGTTGGAGATACGCAGTATTTT.

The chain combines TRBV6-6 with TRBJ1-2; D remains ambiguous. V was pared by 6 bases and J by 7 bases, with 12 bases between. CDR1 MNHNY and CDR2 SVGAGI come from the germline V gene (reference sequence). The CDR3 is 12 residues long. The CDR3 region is CASSPLSRGYTF. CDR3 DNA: TGTGCCAGCAGCCCGCTTAGCCGTGGCTACACCTTC.

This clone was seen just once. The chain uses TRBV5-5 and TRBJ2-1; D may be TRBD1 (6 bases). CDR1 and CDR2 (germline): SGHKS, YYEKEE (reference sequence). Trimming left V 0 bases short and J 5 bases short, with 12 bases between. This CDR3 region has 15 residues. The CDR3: CASSLAAGDNNEQFF. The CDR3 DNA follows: TGTGCCAGCAGCTTGGCGGCAGGGGATAACAATGAGCAGTTCTTC.

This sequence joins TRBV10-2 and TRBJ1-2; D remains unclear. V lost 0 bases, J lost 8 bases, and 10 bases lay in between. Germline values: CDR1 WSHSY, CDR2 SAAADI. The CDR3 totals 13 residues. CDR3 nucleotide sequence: TGCGCCAGCAGTGAGTCAGGCAGTTTAGGCTACACCTTC. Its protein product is CASSESGSLGYTF.

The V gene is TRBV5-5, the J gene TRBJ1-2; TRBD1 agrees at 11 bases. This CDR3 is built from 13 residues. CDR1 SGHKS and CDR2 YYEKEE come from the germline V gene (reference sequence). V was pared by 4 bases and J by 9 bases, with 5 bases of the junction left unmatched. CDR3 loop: CASSLGTGGSYTF. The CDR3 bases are TGTGCCAGCAGCCTCGGGACAGGGGGAAGCTACACCTTC.

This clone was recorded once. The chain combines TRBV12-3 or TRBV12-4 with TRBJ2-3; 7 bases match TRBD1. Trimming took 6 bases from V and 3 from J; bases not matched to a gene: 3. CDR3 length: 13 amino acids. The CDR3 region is CASRKQGTDTQYF. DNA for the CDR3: TGTGCCAGCAGGAAACAGGGGACAGATACGCAGTATTTT.

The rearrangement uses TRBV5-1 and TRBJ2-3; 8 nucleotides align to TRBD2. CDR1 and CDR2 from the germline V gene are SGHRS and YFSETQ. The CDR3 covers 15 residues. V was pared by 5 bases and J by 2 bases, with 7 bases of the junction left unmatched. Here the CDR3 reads CASSFTSGFTDTQYF. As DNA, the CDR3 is TGCGCCAGCAGTTTCACTAGCGGATTCACAGATACGCAGTATTTT. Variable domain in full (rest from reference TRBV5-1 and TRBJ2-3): KAGVTQTPRYLIKTRGQQVTLSCSPISGHRSVSWYQQTPGQGLQFLFEYFSETQRNKGNFPGRFSGRQFSNSRSEMNVSTLELGDSALYLCASSFTSGFTDTQYFGPGTRLTVL.

For the CDR3, the DNA is TGTGCCAGCAGCCTAGACAGGGGGAACGAGCAGTACGTC. Residues: CASSLDRGNEQYV. This rearrangement joins TRBV11-2 to TRBJ2-7; 9 bases are a match to TRBD1. Germline CDR1 SGHAT, CDR2 FQNNGV. This CDR3 comprises 13 residues.

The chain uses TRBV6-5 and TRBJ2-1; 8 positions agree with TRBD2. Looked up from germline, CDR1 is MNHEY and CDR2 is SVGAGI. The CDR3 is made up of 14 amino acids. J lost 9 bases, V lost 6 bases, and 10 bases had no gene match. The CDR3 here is CASRHWRGVIEQFF. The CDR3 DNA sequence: TGTGCCAGCAGACACTGGCGGGGGGTTATTGAGCAGTTCTTC.

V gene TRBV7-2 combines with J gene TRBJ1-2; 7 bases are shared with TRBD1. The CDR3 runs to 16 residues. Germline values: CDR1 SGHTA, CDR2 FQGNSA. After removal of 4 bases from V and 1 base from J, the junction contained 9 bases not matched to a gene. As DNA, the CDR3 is TGTGCCAGCAGCTCCGGGGGGGACAGAAGTAACTATGGCTACACCTTC. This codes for CASSSGGDRSNYGYTF.

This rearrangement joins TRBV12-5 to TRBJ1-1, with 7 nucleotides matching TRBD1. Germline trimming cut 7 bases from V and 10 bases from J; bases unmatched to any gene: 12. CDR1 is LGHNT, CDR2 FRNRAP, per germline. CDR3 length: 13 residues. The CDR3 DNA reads TGTGCTAGTGCCCTACAGACAGGGTTGTCAGCTTTCTTT. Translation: CASALQTGLSAFF. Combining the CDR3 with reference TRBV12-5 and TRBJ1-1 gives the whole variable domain DARVTQTPRHKVTEMGQEVTMRCQPILGHNTVFWYRQTMMQGLELLAYFRNRAPLDDSGMPKDRFSAEMPDATLATLKIQPSEPRDSAVYFCASALQTGLSAFFGQGTRLTVV.

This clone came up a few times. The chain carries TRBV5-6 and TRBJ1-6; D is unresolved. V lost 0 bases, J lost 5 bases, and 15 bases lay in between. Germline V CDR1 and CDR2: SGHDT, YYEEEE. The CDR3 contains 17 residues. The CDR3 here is CASSLDLGVGHNSPLHF. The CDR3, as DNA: TGTGCCAGCAGCTTGGACCTCGGGGTTGGTCATAATTCACCCCTCCACTTT. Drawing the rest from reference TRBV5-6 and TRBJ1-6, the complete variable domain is DAGVTQSPTHLIKTRGQQVTLRCSPKSGHDTVSWYQQALGQGPQFIFQYYEEEERQRGNFPDRFSGHQFPNYSSELNVNALLLGDSALYLCASSLDLGVGHNSPLHFGNGTRLTVT.

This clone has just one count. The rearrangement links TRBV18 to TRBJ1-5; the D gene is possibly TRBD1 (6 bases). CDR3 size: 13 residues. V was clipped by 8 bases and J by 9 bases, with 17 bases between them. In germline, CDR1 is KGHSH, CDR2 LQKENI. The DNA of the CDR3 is TGTGCCAGCAGGACGGACTTACAGGGGCCCCAGCATTTT. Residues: CASRTDLQGPQHF.

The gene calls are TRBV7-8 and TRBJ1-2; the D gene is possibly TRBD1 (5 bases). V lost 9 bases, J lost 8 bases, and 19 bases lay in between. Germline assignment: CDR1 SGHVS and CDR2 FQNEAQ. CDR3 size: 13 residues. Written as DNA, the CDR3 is TGTGCCAGTTCCGGGGCGGCCTTGGGGGGCTACACCTTC. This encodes CASSGAALGGYTF.

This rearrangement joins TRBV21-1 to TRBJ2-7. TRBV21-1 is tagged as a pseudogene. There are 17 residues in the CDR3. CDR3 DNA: TGTGCCAGCAGCAAGAAGGTGCACGCCAGAACCCCTTACGAGCAGTACGTC. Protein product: CASSKKVHARTPYEQYV.

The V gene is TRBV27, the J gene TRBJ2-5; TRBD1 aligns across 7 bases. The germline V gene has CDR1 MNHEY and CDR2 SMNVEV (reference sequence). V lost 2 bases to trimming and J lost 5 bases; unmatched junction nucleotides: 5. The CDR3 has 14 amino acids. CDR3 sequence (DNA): TGTGCCAGCAGTTTAATAGGGGGCGGGGAGACCCAGTACTTC. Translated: CASSLIGGGETQYF.

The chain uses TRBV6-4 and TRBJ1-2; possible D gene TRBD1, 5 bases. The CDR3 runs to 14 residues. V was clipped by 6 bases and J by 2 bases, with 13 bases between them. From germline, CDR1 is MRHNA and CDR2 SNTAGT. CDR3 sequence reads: CASRPGAQNYGYTF. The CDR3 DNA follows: TGTGCCAGCAGACCCGGGGCCCAAAACTATGGCTACACCTTC.